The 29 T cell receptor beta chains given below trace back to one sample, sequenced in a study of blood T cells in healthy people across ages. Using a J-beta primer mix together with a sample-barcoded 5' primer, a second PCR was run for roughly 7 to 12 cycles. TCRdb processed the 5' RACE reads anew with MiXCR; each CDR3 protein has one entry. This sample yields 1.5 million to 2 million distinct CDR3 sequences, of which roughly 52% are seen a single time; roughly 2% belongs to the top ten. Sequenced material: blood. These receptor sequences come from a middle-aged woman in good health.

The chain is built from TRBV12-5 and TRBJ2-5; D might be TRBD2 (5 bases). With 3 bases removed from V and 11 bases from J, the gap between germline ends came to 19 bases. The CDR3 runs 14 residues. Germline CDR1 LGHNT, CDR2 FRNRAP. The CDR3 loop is CASGFFIGGHEQYF. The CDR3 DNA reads TGTGCTAGTGGTTTTTTTATAGGAGGCCATGAGCAGTACTTC.

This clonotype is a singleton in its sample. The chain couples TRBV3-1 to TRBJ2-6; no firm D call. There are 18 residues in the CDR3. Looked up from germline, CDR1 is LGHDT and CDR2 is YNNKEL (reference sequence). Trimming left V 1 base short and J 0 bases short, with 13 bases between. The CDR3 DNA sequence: TGTGCCAGCAGCCAAGCGGGCCGTAGACACTCTGGGGCCAACGTCCTGACTTTC. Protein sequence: CASSQAGRRHSGANVLTF.

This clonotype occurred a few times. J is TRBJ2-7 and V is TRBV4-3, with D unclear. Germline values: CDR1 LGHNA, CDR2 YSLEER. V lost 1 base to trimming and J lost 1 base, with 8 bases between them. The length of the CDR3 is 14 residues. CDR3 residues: CASSQGYGSYEQYF. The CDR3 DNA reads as TGCGCCAGCAGCCAAGGGTACGGGTCCTACGAGCAGTACTTC.

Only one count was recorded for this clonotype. The CDR3 sequence is CASSWAASSYNEQFF. The DNA of the CDR3 is TGCGCCAGCAGCTGGGCGGCGAGCTCCTACAATGAGCAGTTCTTC. V usage is TRBV5-1 and J usage is TRBJ2-1; D not resolved. The CDR3 runs 15 residues. Germline V gene data show CDR1 as SGHRS and CDR2 as YFSETQ. Deletions cut 3 bases from V and 0 bases from J, with 10 bases between.

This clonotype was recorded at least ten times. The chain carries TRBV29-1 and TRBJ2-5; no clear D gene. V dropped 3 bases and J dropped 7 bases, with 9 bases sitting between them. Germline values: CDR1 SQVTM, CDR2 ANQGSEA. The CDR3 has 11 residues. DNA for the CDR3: TGCAGCGTTGACCCTGTCCCGACCCAGTACTTC. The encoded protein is CSVDPVPTQYF.

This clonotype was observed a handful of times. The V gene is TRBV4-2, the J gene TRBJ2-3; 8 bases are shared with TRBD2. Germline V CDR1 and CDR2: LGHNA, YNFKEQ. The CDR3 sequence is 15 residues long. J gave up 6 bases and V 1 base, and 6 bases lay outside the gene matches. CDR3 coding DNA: TGTGCCAGCAGCCAAGCGGGACTAGTTGGTGATACGCAGTATTTT. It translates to CASSQAGLVGDTQYF.

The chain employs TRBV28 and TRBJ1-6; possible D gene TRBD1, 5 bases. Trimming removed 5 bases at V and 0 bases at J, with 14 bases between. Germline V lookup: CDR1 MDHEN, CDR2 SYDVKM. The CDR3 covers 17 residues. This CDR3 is CASSPQTESSYNSPLHF. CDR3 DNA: TGTGCCAGCAGTCCGCAGACAGAAAGCTCCTATAATTCACCCCTCCACTTT.

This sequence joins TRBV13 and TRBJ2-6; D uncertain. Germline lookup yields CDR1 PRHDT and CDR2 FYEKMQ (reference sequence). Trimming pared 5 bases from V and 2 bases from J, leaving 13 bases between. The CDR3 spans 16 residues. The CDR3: CASSQASSAGANVLTF. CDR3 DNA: TGTGCCAGCAGCCAAGCGTCTAGTGCTGGGGCCAACGTCCTGACTTTC.

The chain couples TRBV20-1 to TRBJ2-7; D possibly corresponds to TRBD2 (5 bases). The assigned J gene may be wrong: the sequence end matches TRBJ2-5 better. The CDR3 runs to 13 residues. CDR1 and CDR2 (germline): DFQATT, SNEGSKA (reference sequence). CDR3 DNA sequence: TGCAGTAATCTAGGGTGGAGGCCCAAGACCCAGTACTTC. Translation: CSNLGWRPKTQYF.

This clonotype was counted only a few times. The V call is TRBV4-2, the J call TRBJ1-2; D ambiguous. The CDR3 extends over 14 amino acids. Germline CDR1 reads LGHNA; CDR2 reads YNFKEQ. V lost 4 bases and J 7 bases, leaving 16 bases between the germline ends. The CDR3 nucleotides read TGTGCCAGCAGCCCCGCAACGGGCTCGGCTGGCTACACCTTC. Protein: CASSPATGSAGYTF.

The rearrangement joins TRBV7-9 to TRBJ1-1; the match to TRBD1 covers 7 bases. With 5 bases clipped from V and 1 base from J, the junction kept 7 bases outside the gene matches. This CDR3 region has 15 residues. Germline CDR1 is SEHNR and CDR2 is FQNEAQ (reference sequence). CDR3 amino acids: CASSLGTVKNTEAFF. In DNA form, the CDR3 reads TGTGCCAGCAGCCTCGGGACAGTTAAGAACACTGAAGCTTTCTTT.

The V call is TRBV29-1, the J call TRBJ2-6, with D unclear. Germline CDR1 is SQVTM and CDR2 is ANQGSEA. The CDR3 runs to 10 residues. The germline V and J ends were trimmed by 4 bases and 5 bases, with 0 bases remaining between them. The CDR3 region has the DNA TGCAGCGTTGGGGCCAACGTCCTGACTTTC. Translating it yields CSVGANVLTF.

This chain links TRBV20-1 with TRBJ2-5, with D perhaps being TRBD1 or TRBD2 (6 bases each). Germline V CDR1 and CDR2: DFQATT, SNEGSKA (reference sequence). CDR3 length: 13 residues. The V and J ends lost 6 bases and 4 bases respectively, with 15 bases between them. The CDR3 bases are TGCAGTGCAACAGGGTTCGGGGGAGAGACCCAGTACTTC. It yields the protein CSATGFGGETQYF.

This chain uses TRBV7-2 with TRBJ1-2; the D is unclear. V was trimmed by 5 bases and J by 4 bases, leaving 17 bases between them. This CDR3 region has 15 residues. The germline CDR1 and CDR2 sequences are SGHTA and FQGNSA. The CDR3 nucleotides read TGTGCCAGCAGCGCTGGGGAGGGCCGTGCCTATGGCTACACCTTC. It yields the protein CASSAGEGRAYGYTF.

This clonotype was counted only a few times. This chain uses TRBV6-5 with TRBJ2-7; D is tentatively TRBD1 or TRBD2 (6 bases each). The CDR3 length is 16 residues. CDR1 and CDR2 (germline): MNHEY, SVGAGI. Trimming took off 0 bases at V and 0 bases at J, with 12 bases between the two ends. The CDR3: CASSYSGGPLSYEQYF. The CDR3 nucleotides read TGTGCCAGCAGTTACTCTGGGGGGCCCCTCTCCTACGAGCAGTACTTC.

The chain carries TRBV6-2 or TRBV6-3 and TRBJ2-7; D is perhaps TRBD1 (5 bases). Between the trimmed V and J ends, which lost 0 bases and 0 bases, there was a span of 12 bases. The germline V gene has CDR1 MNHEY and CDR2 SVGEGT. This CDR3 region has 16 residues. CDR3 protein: CASSYSTPDSSYEQYF. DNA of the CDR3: TGTGCCAGCAGTTACTCGACTCCTGACAGCTCCTACGAGCAGTACTTC.

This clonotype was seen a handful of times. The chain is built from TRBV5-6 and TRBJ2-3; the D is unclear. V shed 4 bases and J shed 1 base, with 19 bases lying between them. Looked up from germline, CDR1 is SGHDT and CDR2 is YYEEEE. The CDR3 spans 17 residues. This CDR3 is CASSPDTSGFGTDTQYF. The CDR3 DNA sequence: TGTGCCAGCAGCCCAGACACCTCTGGGTTCGGCACAGATACGCAGTATTTT. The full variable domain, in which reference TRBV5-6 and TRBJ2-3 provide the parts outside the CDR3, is DAGVTQSPTHLIKTRGQQVTLRCSPKSGHDTVSWYQQALGQGPQFIFQYYEEEERQRGNFPDRFSGHQFPNYSSELNVNALLLGDSALYLCASSPDTSGFGTDTQYFGPGTRLTVL.

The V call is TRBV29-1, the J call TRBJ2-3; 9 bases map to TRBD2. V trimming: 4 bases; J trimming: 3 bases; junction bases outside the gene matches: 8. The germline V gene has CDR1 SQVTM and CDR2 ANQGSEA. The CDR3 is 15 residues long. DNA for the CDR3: TGCAGCGTTGCAGTCGGGCGGGGGGGAACAGATACGCAGTATTTT. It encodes CSVAVGRGGTDTQYF.

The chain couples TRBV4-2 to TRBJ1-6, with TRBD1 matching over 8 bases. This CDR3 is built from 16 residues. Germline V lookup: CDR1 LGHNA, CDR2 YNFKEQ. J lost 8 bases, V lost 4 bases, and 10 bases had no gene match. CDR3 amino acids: CASSRRPGQGDSPLHF. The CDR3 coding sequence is TGTGCCAGCAGCCGCCGACCAGGACAGGGAGATTCACCCCTCCACTTT.

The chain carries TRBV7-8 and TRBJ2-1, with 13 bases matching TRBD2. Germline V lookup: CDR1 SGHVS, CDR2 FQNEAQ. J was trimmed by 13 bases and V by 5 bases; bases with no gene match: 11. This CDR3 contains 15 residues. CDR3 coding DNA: TGTGCCAGCAGCCCGGGACTAGCGGGGCGAGAGACCCAGTTCTTC. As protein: CASSPGLAGRETQFF.

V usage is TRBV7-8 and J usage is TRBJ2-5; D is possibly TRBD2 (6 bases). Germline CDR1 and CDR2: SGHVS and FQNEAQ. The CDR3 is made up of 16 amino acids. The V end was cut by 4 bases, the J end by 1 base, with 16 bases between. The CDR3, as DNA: TGTGCCAGCAGCTATAGAAGGCGTAGCGGCCAAGAGACCCAGTACTTC. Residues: CASSYRRRSGQETQYF. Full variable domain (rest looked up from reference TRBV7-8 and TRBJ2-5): GAGVSQSPRYKVAKRGQDVALRCDPISGHVSLFWYQQALGQGPEFLTYFQNEAQLDKSGLPSDRFFAERPEGSVSTLKIQRTQQEDSAVYLCASSYRRRSGQETQYFGPGTRLLVL.

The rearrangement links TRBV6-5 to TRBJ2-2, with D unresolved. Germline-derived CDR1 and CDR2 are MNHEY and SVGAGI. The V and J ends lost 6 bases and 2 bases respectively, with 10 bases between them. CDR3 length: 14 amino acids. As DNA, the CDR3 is TGTGCCAGCAGCCAATGGGGTAACACCGGGGAGCTGTTTTTT. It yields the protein CASSQWGNTGELFF.

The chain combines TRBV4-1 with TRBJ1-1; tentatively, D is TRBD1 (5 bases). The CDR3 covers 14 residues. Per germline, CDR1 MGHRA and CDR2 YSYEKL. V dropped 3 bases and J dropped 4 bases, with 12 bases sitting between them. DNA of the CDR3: TGCGCCAGCAGCCATCCCCCCGGGGCCACTGAAGCTTTCTTT. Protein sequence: CASSHPPGATEAFF.

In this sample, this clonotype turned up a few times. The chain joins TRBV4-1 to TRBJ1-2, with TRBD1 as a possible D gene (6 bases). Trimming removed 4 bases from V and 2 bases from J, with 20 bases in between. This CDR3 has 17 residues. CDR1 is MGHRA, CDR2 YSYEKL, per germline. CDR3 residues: CASSPRQTTGVNYGYTF. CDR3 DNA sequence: TGCGCCAGCAGCCCCCGACAAACGACAGGAGTGAACTATGGCTACACCTTC.

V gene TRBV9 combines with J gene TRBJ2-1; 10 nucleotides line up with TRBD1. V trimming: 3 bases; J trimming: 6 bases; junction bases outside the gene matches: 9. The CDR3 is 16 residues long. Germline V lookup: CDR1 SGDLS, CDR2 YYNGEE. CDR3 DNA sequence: TGTGCCAGCAGCGCTCCCGGGACAGGGGAAGGCAATGAGCAGTTCTTC. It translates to CASSAPGTGEGNEQFF. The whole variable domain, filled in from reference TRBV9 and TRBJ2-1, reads DSGVTQTPKHLITATGQRVTLRCSPRSGDLSVYWYQQSLDQGLQFLIQYYNGEERAKGNILERFSAQQFPDLHSELNLSSLELGDSALYFCASSAPGTGEGNEQFFGPGTRLTVL.

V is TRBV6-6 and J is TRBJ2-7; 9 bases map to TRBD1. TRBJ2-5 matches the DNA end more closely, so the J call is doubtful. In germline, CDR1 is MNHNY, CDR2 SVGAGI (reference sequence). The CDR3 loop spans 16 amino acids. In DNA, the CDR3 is TGTGCCAGCCAAACAGGGGGCGATTCTCTCTTGGAGACCCAGTACTTC. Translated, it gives CASQTGGDSLLETQYF.

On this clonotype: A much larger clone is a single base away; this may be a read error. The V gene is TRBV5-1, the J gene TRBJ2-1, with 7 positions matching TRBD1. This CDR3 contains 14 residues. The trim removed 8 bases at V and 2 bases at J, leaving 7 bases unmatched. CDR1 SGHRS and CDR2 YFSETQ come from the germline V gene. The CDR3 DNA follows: TGCGCCAGTGTTTCAGGGGGAACCTACAATGAGCAGTTCTTC. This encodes CASVSGGTYNEQFF.

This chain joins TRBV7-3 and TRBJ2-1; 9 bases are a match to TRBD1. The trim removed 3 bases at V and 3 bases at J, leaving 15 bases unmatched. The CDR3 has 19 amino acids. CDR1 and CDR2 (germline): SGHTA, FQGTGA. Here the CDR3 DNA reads TGTGCCAGCAGCTTTTTAAGCCCTTCCGGGACAGGGTACTACAATGAGCAGTTCTTC. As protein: CASSFLSPSGTGYYNEQFF.

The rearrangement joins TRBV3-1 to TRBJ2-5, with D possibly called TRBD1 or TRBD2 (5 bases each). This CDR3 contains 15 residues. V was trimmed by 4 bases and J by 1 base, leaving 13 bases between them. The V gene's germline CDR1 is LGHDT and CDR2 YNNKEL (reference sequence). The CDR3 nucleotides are TGTGCCAGCAGCCCTGACAGCGGAGTCCAAGAGACCCAGTACTTC. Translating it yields CASSPDSGVQETQYF.